Following are 5 T cell receptor beta chains from one sample sequenced in a study of T cell responses to AZD1222 COVID-19 vaccine. The assay was immunoSEQ multiplex PCR, and TCRdb's table has in-frame clones only and misses some. The sample totals around 150,000 clones. Specimen: peripheral blood. These receptors were obtained from an adult in good health.

The rearrangement uses TRBV5-1 and TRBJ2-2; 7 nucleotides line up with TRBD1. After removal of 6 bases from V and 0 bases from J, the junction contained 5 bases not matched to a gene. The CDR3 sequence is 15 residues long. Per the germline V gene, CDR1 is SGHRS and CDR2 is YFSETQ. This CDR3 is CASKAGTANTGELFF. The CDR3 coding sequence is TGCGCCAGCAAGGCCGGGACAGCGAACACCGGGGAGCTGTTTTTT.

V is TRBV30 and J is TRBJ2-7, with D tentatively TRBD1 or TRBD2 (7 bases each). The germline V gene has CDR1 GTSNPN and CDR2 SVGIG (reference sequence). Trimming took off 4 bases at V and 7 bases at J, with 20 bases between the two ends. CDR3 size: 14 residues. In DNA, the CDR3 is TGTGCCTGGACCAGGGGGGGGAATAGGGAAGAGCAGTACTTC. Amino acid sequence: CAWTRGGNREEQYF.

This chain connects TRBV5-1 to TRBJ2-5, with 7 bases matching TRBD1. The V gene's germline CDR1 is SGHRS and CDR2 YFSETQ. Trimming removed 4 bases from V and 4 bases from J; junction bases left unmatched: 13. The CDR3 has 16 residues. CDR3 sequence (DNA): TGCGCCAGCAGCGGACCCGGGACAGAAACGGGAGAGACCCAGTACTTC. It is translated as CASSGPGTETGETQYF.

The V call is TRBV19, the J call TRBJ1-2; D possibly corresponds to TRBD1 (6 bases). V was shortened by 4 bases and J by 4 bases, with 13 bases between the two germline ends. In germline, CDR1 is LNHDA, CDR2 SQIVND (reference sequence). The CDR3 totals 14 residues. CDR3 sequence (DNA): TGTGCCAGTAGTAGCCGGGGGCCCCCCTATGGCTACACCTTC. Amino acid sequence: CASSSRGPPYGYTF.

About this clone itself: The sample contains more than one DNA sequence encoding this CDR3. The chain combines TRBV29-1 with TRBJ1-2, with D perhaps matching TRBD1 (5 bases). With 2 bases removed from V and 8 bases from J, the gap between germline ends came to 9 bases. CDR1 SQVTM and CDR2 ANQGSEA come from the germline V gene. The CDR3 runs 11 residues. CDR3 sequence: CSVERGEGYTF. For the CDR3, the DNA is TGCAGCGTTGAACGGGGGGAAGGCTACACCTTC.